A single sample is the source of the 11 T cell receptor beta chains below, sequenced in a study of shared clonotypes between healthy human individuals. Generated by immunoSEQ multiplex PCR, the TCRdb table keeps only in-frame clones and is missing some. This table holds roughly 850,000 clones, about 96% found once. Terminally differentiated effector memory CD45RA+ cells were left out of the naive CD8 fraction, which was CD45RO-negative and positively selected for CCR7. The sequencing input was naive CD8+ T cells sorted from blood. Source of these receptors: a young man in good health.

The chain employs TRBV27 and TRBJ2-7, with a tentative D call TRBD1 (5 bases). The CDR3 runs to 13 residues. Germline V CDR1 and CDR2: MNHEY, SMNVEV (reference sequence). V was pared by 3 bases and J by 4 bases, with 10 bases between. In nucleotides, the CDR3 is TGTGCCAGCAGTTTGTCGACAGTTTACGAGCAGTACTTC. It specifies CASSLSTVYEQYF.

V and J are TRBV5-4 and TRBJ2-3; 8 nucleotides match TRBD2. The germline V gene has CDR1 SGHNT and CDR2 YYREEE (reference sequence). The V gene end was trimmed by 2 bases and the J gene end by 4 bases; junction bases not matched to a gene: 6. This CDR3 is 15 amino acids long. The CDR3 region has the DNA TGTGCCAGCAGCTTTCCGGGAGGGCTATCAGATACGCAGTATTTT. Translated: CASSFPGGLSDTQYF.

The V and J genes are TRBV9 and TRBJ1-2; D is unclear. This CDR3 has 12 amino acids. Germline V gene sequence: CDR1 SGDLS, CDR2 YYNGEE. V dropped 9 bases and J dropped 6 bases, with 15 bases sitting between them. This CDR3 is CATSSVGDGYTF. The DNA of the CDR3 is TGTGCCACCTCTTCTGTTGGTGATGGCTACACCTTC.

The CDR3 DNA sequence: TGTGCCAGCAGTGAGCTGGGACAGGGGCTTTACAATGAGCAGTTCTTC. Its translation: CASSELGQGLYNEQFF. This chain uses TRBV6-1 with TRBJ2-1, with 10 bases matching TRBD1. Germline assignment: CDR1 MNHNS and CDR2 SASEGT. Trimming removed 3 bases from V and 4 bases from J; junction bases left unmatched: 6. This CDR3 is built from 16 residues.

The chain employs TRBV5-5 and TRBJ2-2; D uncertain. The CDR3 contains 13 residues. With 1 base removed from V and 4 bases from J, the gap between germline ends came to 5 bases. Germline CDR1 and CDR2: SGHKS and YYEKEE (reference sequence). Here the CDR3 reads CASSLLGTGELFF. The CDR3 nucleotides are TGTGCCAGCAGCTTGTTGGGCACCGGGGAGCTGTTTTTT. Using reference TRBV5-5 and TRBJ2-2 for the parts outside the CDR3, the full variable domain is DAGVTQSPTHLIKTRGQQVTLRCSPISGHKSVSWYQQVLGQGPQFIFQYYEKEERGRGNFPDRFSARQFPNYSSELNVNALLLGDSALYLCASSLLGTGELFFGEGSRLTVL.

The gene calls are TRBV19 and TRBJ2-7; D might be TRBD1 (6 bases). Germline lookup yields CDR1 LNHDA and CDR2 SQIVND (reference sequence). V gave up 5 bases and J gave up 2 bases, with 13 bases separating them. The CDR3 length is 14 residues. CDR3 amino acids: CASSPKGVPYEQYF. The CDR3 region has the DNA TGTGCCAGTAGTCCCAAGGGGGTCCCCTACGAGCAGTACTTC.

This clone appeared a single time. V usage is TRBV25-1 and J usage is TRBJ1-4, with D perhaps matching TRBD1 (5 bases). Between the trimmed V and J ends, which lost 2 bases and 8 bases, there was a span of 12 bases. This CDR3 comprises 14 residues. CDR1 is MGHDK and CDR2 is SYGVNS in the germline V gene. As DNA, the CDR3 is TGTGCCAGCAGTGAAGCAGGGTCTCTCGAAAAACTGTTTTTT. This gives the protein CASSEAGSLEKLFF.

In nucleotides, the CDR3 is TGTGCCAGCAGCGTAGATGTGGGAGGGCCGAGGGAGCAGTACTTC. Protein: CASSVDVGGPREQYF. The rearrangement uses TRBV9 and TRBJ2-7; 7 positions agree with TRBD2. V was pared by 0 bases and J by 7 bases, with 10 bases of the junction left unmatched. The germline gives CDR1 SGDLS, CDR2 YYNGEE. The CDR3 consists of 15 residues.

This chain uses TRBV7-9 with TRBJ2-7, with TRBD2 matching 8 bases. V dropped 2 bases and J dropped 6; count of bases not matched to a gene: 3. Germline lookup yields CDR1 SEHNR and CDR2 FQNEAQ (reference sequence). The CDR3 loop spans 13 amino acids. CDR3 DNA: TGTGCCAGCAGCTTATTGAGCGGGGGCGAGCAGTACTTC. Translation gives CASSLLSGGEQYF.

V and J are TRBV7-9 and TRBJ2-1; TRBD2 aligns across 7 bases. Per germline, CDR1 SEHNR and CDR2 FQNEAQ (reference sequence). V lost 4 bases and J lost 0; bases outside the gene matches: 6. The CDR3 runs to 16 residues. The CDR3: CASSSQRGSSYNEQFF. The CDR3 bases are TGTGCCAGCAGCTCCCAGCGGGGAAGCTCCTACAATGAGCAGTTCTTC.

This clone has a single count. This sequence joins TRBV7-8 and TRBJ2-2, with a tentative D call TRBD2 (6 bases). V lost 5 bases to trimming and J lost 5 bases, with 21 bases between them. This CDR3 is 17 amino acids long. In germline, CDR1 is SGHVS, CDR2 FQNEAQ. The CDR3 is CASSATRGLPLTGELFF. The CDR3 DNA reads as TGTGCCAGCAGCGCCACGAGGGGACTGCCGTTAACCGGGGAGCTGTTTTTT. Full variable domain (rest looked up from reference TRBV7-8 and TRBJ2-2): GAGVSQSPRYKVAKRGQDVALRCDPISGHVSLFWYQQALGQGPEFLTYFQNEAQLDKSGLPSDRFFAERPEGSVSTLKIQRTQQEDSAVYLCASSATRGLPLTGELFFGEGSRLTVL.